A selection of T cell receptor beta chains follows, all from one sample in a study of cytomegalovirus exposure and HLA in healthy donors. The table came from immunoSEQ multiplex PCR; TCRdb's copy has only in-frame clones and leaves some out. The sample has more than 60,000 clones; more than 60% are singletons. The specimen was PBMCs. The receptors derive from a male donor in good health and CMV-seropositive. CDR3s include the opening cysteine and the closing phenylalanine or tryptophan. Fields, in order: D gene, V gene, clone size, J gene, CDR3 DNA, CDR3 protein. A D gene is named only where the DNA matches it firmly. Expanded clones are given a class, and other clones once, few, many or no size at all.

>NA|TRBV2|NA|TRBJ1-6
TGTGCCAAAGCAGGGAAGGCGACCTATAATTCACCCCTCCACTTT
CAKAGKATYNSPLHF
>TRBD2|TRBV6-5|NA|TRBJ2-7
TGTGCCAGCAGTTACTTAGTTAGCGGGTCCTCCTACGAGCAGTACTTC
CASSYLVSGSSYEQYF
>NA|TRBV18|NA|TRBJ2-7
TGTGCCAGCTCACCACAGGACAACACCTACGAGCAGTACTTC
CASSPQDNTYEQYF
>NA|TRBV10-2|medium-sized|TRBJ1-1
TGCGCCAGCAACAGAGCCTTGAACACTGAAGCTTTCTTT
CASNRALNTEAFF
>NA|TRBV27|NA|TRBJ1-1
TGTGCCAGCAGTTGGGGGGTTGGCACTGAAGCTTTCTTT
CASSWGVGTEAFF
>NA|TRBV11-1|few|TRBJ1-1
TGTGCCAGCAGCCTACACAGCGGCAACACTGAAGCTTTCTTT
CASSLHSGNTEAFF
>NA|TRBV18|once|TRBJ1-2
TGTGCCAGCTCACCACAGACAGAAGCTAACTATGGCTACACCTTC
CASSPQTEANYGYTF
>TRBD1|TRBV9|NA|TRBJ2-7
TGTGCCAGCAGCCGACAGGGGGGCTCCTACGAGCAGTACTTC
CASSRQGGSYEQYF
>NA|TRBV12-5|few|TRBJ2-3
TGTGCTAGTGGTTTGATTCCAGGCTTTGGCACAGATACGCAGTATTTT
CASGLIPGFGTDTQYF
>NA|TRBV2|few|TRBJ2-3
TGTGCCAGAAGACAAGGGGGAATTGGGGATACGCAGTATTTT
CARRQGGIGDTQYF
>NA|TRBV19|NA|TRBJ2-7
TGTGCCAGTAGTGCACAGGGTTACGAGCAGTACTTC
CASSAQGYEQYF
>TRBD1|TRBV4-3|few|TRBJ2-2
TGCGCCAGCAGCCCAGGGGGAACCGGGGAGCTGTTTTTT
CASSPGGTGELFF
>NA|TRBV6-5|NA|TRBJ2-7
TGTGCCAGCAGTTACTCGAATCAGGGCAAGGGCGAGCAGTACTTC
CASSYSNQGKGEQYF
>NA|TRBV30|NA|TRBJ2-4
TGTGCCTGGAGGAGCCCACCAGGTGGCATTCAGTACTTC
CAWRSPPGGIQYF
>TRBD2|TRBV11-2|NA|TRBJ2-7
TGTGCCAGCAGCTCCGTCACTAGCGGCGAGCAGTACTTC
CASSSVTSGEQYF
>NA|TRBV2|NA|TRBJ1-1
TGTGCCAGCAGTAGGGGCCTACGGCTGAACACTGAAGCTTTCTTT
CASSRGLRLNTEAFF
>NA|TRBV7-2|few|TRBJ2-7
TGTGCCAGCAGCTTAGTCCGCGACTCCTACGAGCAGTACTTC
CASSLVRDSYEQYF
>NA|TRBV28|few|TRBJ1-1
TGTGCCAGCAGTTTATGGCTCAACGGGGACACTGAAGCTTTCTTT
CASSLWLNGDTEAFF
>TRBD2|TRBV5-6|NA|TRBJ2-2
TGTGCCAGCAGCCCCGATGGATGGGGGGGCACCGGGGAGCTGTTTTTT
CASSPDGWGGTGELFF